Listed below are T cell receptor beta chains from one sample, sequenced in a study of T-cell memory formation after mild COVID-19. One entry per CDR3 protein, called by TCRdb with MiXCR from the 5' RACE reads. The table has around 200,000 distinct CDR3 sequences, 20% to 25% seen once. Material for sequencing was PBMCs or a T cell subset sorted from them (not recorded which). These TCRs come from an adult woman who had mild COVID-19 (a few samples of this study predate the infection). Cell type and time point are not known. CDR3s include the opening cysteine and the closing phenylalanine or tryptophan. The D gene is left open where the match is weak. Not every row has a clone size; where given, it reads once, few, many or a size class.

J: TRBJ2-3
D: TRBD2
size: -
V: TRBV4-2
CDR3: CASSRPGTSGRGKYF
DNA: TGTGCCAGCAGCCGTCCCGGGACTAGCGGGAGAGGGAAGTATTTT

J: TRBJ2-2
D: -
size: few
V: TRBV9
CDR3: CASSGFTGELFF
DNA: TGTGCCAGCAGCGGGTTCACCGGGGAGCTGTTTTTT

J: TRBJ2-3
D: -
size: many
V: TRBV29-1
CDR3: CSVVLLGDLSTDTQYF
DNA: TGCAGCGTTGTTCTCCTAGGGGATTTGAGCACAGATACGCAGTATTTT

J: TRBJ2-7
D: TRBD1
size: few
V: TRBV24-1
CDR3: CATSYKRTGGDYEQYF
DNA: TGTGCCACCAGCTATAAAAGGACAGGGGGGGACTACGAGCAGTACTTC

J: TRBJ2-6
D: -
size: -
V: TRBV6-5
CDR3: CASSYSDGTGDNVLTF
DNA: TGTGCCAGCAGTTACTCGGATGGAACTGGGGACAACGTCCTGACTTTC

J: TRBJ2-7
D: TRBD2
size: -
V: TRBV5-4
CDR3: CASSVPGLAGGPDSEQYF
DNA: TGTGCCAGCAGCGTTCCGGGACTAGCGGGAGGGCCGGACTCCGAGCAGTACTTC

J: TRBJ1-1
D: TRBD1
size: -
V: TRBV6-5
CDR3: CASSPGQGATEAFF
DNA: TGTGCCAGCAGCCCGGGACAGGGAGCCACTGAAGCTTTCTTT

J: TRBJ2-1
D: -
size: -
V: TRBV4-2
CDR3: CASSPEGDMDEQFF
DNA: TGTGCCAGCAGCCCCGAAGGGGATATGGATGAGCAGTTCTTC

J: TRBJ1-2
D: TRBD1
size: -
V: TRBV15
CDR3: CATSRPDRVYGYTF
DNA: TGTGCCACCAGCAGGCCCGACAGGGTCTATGGCTACACCTTC

J: TRBJ2-1
D: -
size: -
V: TRBV27
CDR3: CASSLYDEQFF
DNA: TGTGCCAGCAGTCTCTACGATGAGCAGTTCTTC

J: TRBJ1-6
D: -
size: few
V: TRBV4-1
CDR3: CASSQFGLFVNSPLHF
DNA: TGCGCCAGCAGCCAATTCGGACTGTTTGTGAATTCACCCCTCCACTTT

J: TRBJ2-1
D: -
size: -
V: TRBV29-1
CDR3: CSVDGPGPYNEQFF
DNA: TGCAGCGTTGATGGGCCCGGACCATACAATGAGCAGTTCTTC

J: TRBJ2-3
D: -
size: -
V: TRBV29-1
CDR3: CSIRGTDTQYF
DNA: TGCAGCATCAGAGGCACAGATACGCAGTATTTT

J: TRBJ2-7
D: TRBD2
size: few
V: TRBV2
CDR3: CASEASGSYEQYF
DNA: TGTGCCAGCGAAGCTAGCGGGAGTTACGAGCAGTACTTC

J: TRBJ2-6
D: -
size: few
V: TRBV6-1
CDR3: CASSWDGPDSGANVLTF
DNA: TGTGCCAGCAGTTGGGACGGACCCGACTCTGGGGCCAACGTCCTGACTTTC

J: TRBJ1-2
D: -
size: -
V: TRBV5-6
CDR3: CASSLQGPADGYTF
DNA: TGTGCCAGCAGCTTACAGGGCCCCGCGGATGGCTACACCTTC

J: TRBJ2-4
D: -
size: -
V: TRBV13
CDR3: CASSRLGTGDIQYF
DNA: TGTGCCAGCAGCCGCTTGGGGACGGGAGACATTCAGTACTTC

J: TRBJ2-1
D: TRBD2
size: few
V: TRBV7-8
CDR3: CASSLNSGSLGWTYNEQFF
DNA: TGTGCCAGCAGCTTAAATAGCGGGAGTCTGGGTTGGACCTACAATGAGCAGTTCTTC

J: TRBJ2-7
D: TRBD2
size: -
V: TRBV4-2
CDR3: CASSQDLLAGAYEQYF
DNA: TGTGCCAGCAGCCAAGATCTACTAGCGGGAGCCTACGAGCAGTACTTC

J: TRBJ1-1
D: -
size: -
V: TRBV30
CDR3: CAWSVGQGGTEAFF
DNA: TGTGCCTGGAGTGTTGGGCAGGGAGGCACTGAAGCTTTCTTT

J: TRBJ2-1
D: -
size: -
V: TRBV4-2
CDR3: CASSPGGHGADEQFF
DNA: TGTGCCAGCAGCCCGGGGGGACACGGGGCGGATGAGCAGTTCTTC

J: TRBJ2-7
D: -
size: -
V: TRBV7-6
CDR3: CASSSVLGDEQYF
DNA: TGTGCCAGCAGCTCAGTGTTAGGAGACGAGCAGTACTTC

J: TRBJ1-1
D: -
size: few
V: TRBV11-3
CDR3: CASSLKGLAARQIHTEAFF
DNA: TGTGCCAGCAGCTTAAAAGGTCTTGCTGCACGACAGATACACACTGAAGCTTTCTTT

J: TRBJ2-7
D: -
size: -
V: TRBV27
CDR3: CASGSGRSSYEQYF
DNA: TGTGCCAGCGGTTCGGGACGAAGCTCCTACGAGCAGTACTTC

J: TRBJ2-3
D: TRBD2
size: -
V: TRBV6-5
CDR3: CASSYLAGSSDTQYF
DNA: TGTGCCAGCAGTTATCTAGCGGGAAGCTCAGATACGCAGTATTTT

J: TRBJ1-2
D: TRBD1
size: -
V: TRBV6-5
CDR3: CASSYDRANYGYTF
DNA: TGTGCCAGCAGTTATGACAGGGCTAACTATGGCTACACCTTC

J: TRBJ2-3
D: TRBD2
size: few
V: TRBV12-3/TRBV12-4
CDR3: CASSPWPPTGGLTDTQYF
DNA: TGTGCCAGCAGTCCTTGGCCCCCTACGGGAGGTCTGACAGATACGCAGTATTTT

J: TRBJ2-2
D: TRBD2
size: few
V: TRBV4-3
CDR3: CASSQALADSTGELFF
DNA: TGCGCCAGCAGCCAAGCGCTAGCGGATTCCACCGGGGAGCTGTTTTTT

J: TRBJ2-3
D: -
size: -
V: TRBV13
CDR3: CASSPRGREDTQYF
DNA: TGTGCCAGCAGCCCGCGGGGGCGTGAAGATACGCAGTATTTT

J: TRBJ2-3
D: TRBD2
size: once
V: TRBV7-3
CDR3: CASSPLAGGVTDTQYF
DNA: TGTGCCAGCAGCCCCCTAGCGGGGGGGGTTACAGATACGCAGTATTTT

J: TRBJ2-7
D: TRBD2
size: few
V: TRBV12-3/TRBV12-4
CDR3: CASRPPGTSGVYEQYF
DNA: TGTGCCAGCAGACCGCCGGGGACTAGCGGGGTCTACGAGCAGTACTTC

J: TRBJ2-1
D: -
size: once
V: TRBV5-1
CDR3: CASSSDGRGEFF
DNA: TGCGCAAGCAGCTCTGATGGGCGGGGTGAGTTCTTC

J: TRBJ2-7
D: -
size: -
V: TRBV9
CDR3: CASSVDEGSYEQYF
DNA: TGTGCCAGCAGCGTAGACGAGGGATCCTACGAGCAGTACTTC

J: TRBJ2-7
D: -
size: few
V: TRBV5-1
CDR3: CASSLLGGDEQYF
DNA: TGCGCCAGCAGCTTGCTAGGGGGGGACGAGCAGTACTTC

J: TRBJ2-7
D: TRBD2
size: -
V: TRBV20-1
CDR3: CSARETSGSYEQYF
DNA: TGCAGTGCTAGAGAGACTAGCGGTTCCTACGAGCAGTACTTC

J: TRBJ1-4
D: TRBD1
size: -
V: TRBV25-1
CDR3: CASSEPGQGAREKLFF
DNA: TGTGCCAGCAGTGAACCGGGACAGGGGGCGCGTGAAAAACTGTTTTTT

J: TRBJ2-3
D: -
size: -
V: TRBV10-3
CDR3: CAISSSWADTQYF
DNA: TGTGCCATCAGCAGCTCCTGGGCAGATACGCAGTATTTT

J: TRBJ1-1
D: TRBD1
size: -
V: TRBV24-1
CDR3: CATSDNRGSNTEAFF
DNA: TGTGCCACCAGTGACAACAGGGGTTCGAACACTGAAGCTTTCTTT

J: TRBJ2-1
D: -
size: many
V: TRBV7-2
CDR3: CASSLASSRPFF
DNA: TGTGCCAGCAGCTTAGCCAGCTCCCGCCCGTTCTTC

J: TRBJ1-2
D: -
size: few
V: TRBV7-2
CDR3: CASWAGPYGYTF
DNA: TGTGCCAGCTGGGCAGGGCCCTATGGCTACACCTTC